A single sample gave rise to the 28 T cell receptor beta chains below, sequenced in a study of cytomegalovirus exposure and HLA in healthy donors. Assay: immunoSEQ multiplex PCR; the TCRdb copy retains only in-frame clones and omits some. The table shows 70,000 or so clones, with 85% to 95% occurring only once. Sequencing was carried out using PBMCs. These receptors came from a young woman in good health and CMV-seropositive.

The CDR3: CASIHGLAGGEQYF. Written as DNA, the CDR3 is TGTGCCAGCATCCATGGACTAGCGGGAGGTGAGCAGTACTTC. This chain links TRBV5-6 with TRBJ2-7, with 14 bases that match TRBD2. The CDR3 is 14 amino acids. V was pared by 6 bases and J by 7 bases, with 6 bases of the junction left unmatched. CDR1 and CDR2 from the germline V gene are SGHDT and YYEEEE.

The genes are TRBV5-1 and TRBJ2-7, with 9 bases matching TRBD1. This CDR3 has 18 amino acids. Germline V gives CDR1 SGHRS, CDR2 YFSETQ. V lost 4 bases and J lost 2; bases outside the gene matches: 16. CDR3 coding DNA: TGCGCCAGCAGCGCGGATTGGTCCGGGACAGGGTCCCCCTACGAGCAGTACTTC. Amino acid sequence: CASSADWSGTGSPYEQYF. Complete variable domain (other parts from reference TRBV5-1 and TRBJ2-7): KAGVTQTPRYLIKTRGQQVTLSCSPISGHRSVSWYQQTPGQGLQFLFEYFSETQRNKGNFPGRFSGRQFSNSRSEMNVSTLELGDSALYLCASSADWSGTGSPYEQYFGPGTRLTVT.

This clone has just one count. This chain joins TRBV19 and TRBJ2-7, with 7 bases lining up with TRBD1. From germline, CDR1 is LNHDA and CDR2 SQIVND (reference sequence). Germline trimming cut 6 bases from V and 4 bases from J; bases unmatched to any gene: 18. This CDR3 region has 17 residues. The CDR3 region is CASSPTPRGQIYYEQYF. The CDR3 bases are TGTGCCAGTAGCCCAACCCCAAGGGGACAGATTTATTACGAGCAGTACTTC.

CDR3 residues: CAWSPGLRYEQYF. The CDR3 nucleotides are TGTGCCTGGAGTCCGGGACTCCGATACGAGCAGTACTTC. This sequence joins TRBV30 and TRBJ2-7; weak D call: TRBD2 (6 bases). V lost 2 bases, J lost 4 bases, and 12 bases lay in between. From germline, CDR1 is GTSNPN and CDR2 SVGIG (reference sequence). This CDR3 contains 13 residues.

This clone has a handful of counts. This rearrangement joins TRBV5-1 to TRBJ2-5; 8 nucleotides agree with TRBD2. The CDR3 contains 15 residues. Germline V gene lookup returns CDR1 SGHRS and CDR2 YFSETQ. Germline trimming cut 1 base from V and 5 bases from J; bases unmatched to any gene: 7. The CDR3 here is CASSLLSGSGETQYF. As DNA, the CDR3 is TGCGCCAGCAGCTTGCTGAGCGGGAGTGGGGAGACCCAGTACTTC.

The gene calls are TRBV6-6 and TRBJ1-5; 9 nucleotides match TRBD1. Germline V CDR1 and CDR2: MNHNY, SVGAGI (reference sequence). The CDR3 totals 16 residues. V was pared by 5 bases and J by 1 base, with 6 bases of the junction left unmatched. The CDR3 is CASSTGTGRSNQPQHF. CDR3 in DNA: TGTGCCAGCAGTACTGGGACAGGGCGAAGCAATCAGCCCCAGCATTTT.

The CDR3 coding sequence is TGTGCCAGCAGTGAAGCCCTGACAGATACGCAGTATTTT. Its translation: CASSEALTDTQYF. This chain joins TRBV2 and TRBJ2-3; D ambiguous. V dropped 0 bases and J dropped 3 bases, with 4 bases sitting between them. CDR3 length: 13 amino acids. Germline V gene lookup returns CDR1 SNHLY and CDR2 FYNNEI.

This clone has a handful of counts. The V call is TRBV6-1, the J call TRBJ1-2, with D unresolved. V was trimmed by 10 bases and J by 4 bases, leaving 10 bases between them. The CDR3 totals 11 residues. Per the germline V gene, CDR1 is MNHNS and CDR2 is SASEGT. The CDR3 protein is CATGEAYGYTF. As DNA, the CDR3 is TGTGCCACCGGTGAGGCCTATGGCTACACCTTC.

The chain's CDR3 is CAISESRDFNEKLFF. CDR3 bases: TGTGCCATCAGTGAGTCTAGAGATTTTAATGAAAAACTGTTTTTT. The chain recombines TRBV10-3 with TRBJ1-4; no reliable D call. The length of the CDR3 is 15 residues. With 0 bases removed from V and 4 bases from J, the gap between germline ends came to 9 bases. Germline CDR1 ENHRY, CDR2 SYGVKD.

The rearrangement joins TRBV5-4 to TRBJ2-2, with TRBD2 identical over 7 bases. The length of the CDR3 is 13 residues. Germline loops: CDR1 SGHNT, CDR2 YYREEE (reference sequence). V gave up 4 bases and J gave up 6 bases; unmatched junction bases: 3. Here the CDR3 DNA reads TGTGCCAGCAGCCTTCGGGGGGCCGGGGAGCTGTTTTTT. It yields the protein CASSLRGAGELFF.

The chain recombines TRBV7-9 with TRBJ1-5; the match to TRBD1 covers 8 bases. The CDR3 is made up of 15 amino acids. Per germline, CDR1 SEHNR and CDR2 FQNEAQ (reference sequence). Losses at the gene ends were 2 bases for V and 3 bases for J; bases not matched to a gene: 3. This CDR3 is CASSLLDRDNQPQHF. The DNA of the CDR3 is TGTGCCAGCAGCTTACTGGACAGGGACAATCAGCCCCAGCATTTT.

The chain is built from TRBV4-1 and TRBJ2-4, with 7 bases aligning to TRBD2. Germline V gives CDR1 MGHRA, CDR2 YSYEKL. The V and J ends lost 5 bases and 0 bases, in that order; junction bases with no gene match: 7. This CDR3 comprises 16 residues. CDR3 bases: TGCGCCAGCAGCGGGCATAGCGGGCTAGCCAAAAACATTCAGTACTTC. Translating it yields CASSGHSGLAKNIQYF.

This clone is a singleton in its sample. The chain recombines TRBV6-6 with TRBJ2-2, with 8 bases identical to TRBD1. Germline CDR1 and CDR2: MNHNY and SVGAGI (reference sequence). CDR3 size: 15 residues. The trim removed 6 bases at V and 3 bases at J, leaving 6 bases unmatched. This chain's CDR3 is CASRRQGLDTGELFF. The CDR3 DNA sequence: TGTGCCAGCAGGAGACAGGGGTTGGACACCGGGGAGCTGTTTTTT.

V gene TRBV19 combines with J gene TRBJ2-5, with TRBD2 matching over 10 bases. This CDR3 has 17 amino acids. Losses at the gene ends were 3 bases for V and 4 bases for J; bases not matched to a gene: 11. CDR1 is LNHDA and CDR2 is SQIVND in the germline V gene (reference sequence). The CDR3 is CASSMASGGRWGETQYF. CDR3 nucleotides: TGTGCCAGTAGTATGGCTAGCGGGGGCAGGTGGGGAGAGACCCAGTACTTC.

The CDR3 is CASSLGLGARGYTF. The CDR3 DNA is TGTGCCAGCAGCTTAGGGTTAGGGGCGCGGGGCTACACCTTC. V usage is TRBV7-2 and J usage is TRBJ1-2, with D possibly being TRBD1 (5 bases). CDR1 is SGHTA and CDR2 is FQGNSA in the germline V gene. Trimming took 1 base from V and 8 from J, leaving 14 bases between them. CDR3 length equals 14 residues. The full variable domain, with the rest looked up from reference TRBV7-2 and TRBJ1-2, is GAGVSQSPSNKVTEKGKDVELRCDPISGHTALYWYRQSLGQGLEFLIYFQGNSAPDKSGLPSDRFSAERTGGSVSTLTIQRTQQEDSAVYLCASSLGLGARGYTFGSGTRLTVV.

This chain joins TRBV6-6 and TRBJ1-1; possible D gene TRBD1, 6 bases. Per the germline V gene, CDR1 is MNHNY and CDR2 is SVGAGI (reference sequence). CDR3 length: 15 residues. V was pared by 2 bases and J by 0 bases, with 10 bases between. CDR3 loop: CASSYDRQMNTEAFF. The CDR3 coding sequence is TGTGCCAGCAGTTACGACAGGCAAATGAACACTGAAGCTTTCTTT.

The rearrangement uses TRBV7-6 and TRBJ2-7; possibly TRBD1 for D (6 bases). The length of the CDR3 is 14 residues. Per germline, CDR1 SGHVS and CDR2 FNYEAQ. With 5 bases removed from V and 4 bases from J, the gap between germline ends came to 15 bases. The CDR3 coding sequence is TGTGCCAGCAGCCCAGACGCTACAGGGTACGAGCAGTACTTC. Residues: CASSPDATGYEQYF.

This clone was seen only once. This sequence joins TRBV5-1 and TRBJ1-2; 8 nucleotides match TRBD1. The CDR3 is 13 amino acids. CDR1 SGHRS and CDR2 YFSETQ come from the germline V gene. V shed 4 bases, J shed 8 bases, and the junction held 7 bases outside the gene matches. The CDR3 loop reads CASSDDRGEGYTF. The CDR3 coding sequence is TGCGCCAGCAGCGATGACAGGGGAGAGGGCTACACCTTC.

This clone was seen only a few times. The chain employs TRBV6-4 and TRBJ2-2; perhaps TRBD1 as D (6 bases). Germline values: CDR1 MRHNA, CDR2 SNTAGT. This CDR3 has 14 amino acids. V gave up 6 bases and J gave up 5 bases, with 13 bases separating them. CDR3 DNA sequence: TGTGCCAGCAGCAGAGCAGGGGAAACCGGGGAGCTGTTTTTT. Amino acid sequence: CASSRAGETGELFF.

The sample holds one count of this clone. V is TRBV4-3 and J is TRBJ2-3; possible D gene TRBD2, 5 bases. Germline CDR1 and CDR2: LGHNA and YSLEER. CDR3 size: 16 residues. Trimming removed 0 bases from V and 4 bases from J, with 14 bases in between. CDR3 in amino acids: CASSQDIPSEADTQYF. Here the CDR3 DNA reads TGCGCCAGCAGCCAAGATATTCCCTCGGAGGCAGATACGCAGTATTTT.

The genes are TRBV18 and TRBJ1-3; tentative D call: TRBD1 (5 bases). Germline assignment: CDR1 KGHSH and CDR2 LQKENI. The CDR3 is 15 residues long. V shed 2 bases and J shed 2 bases, with 10 bases lying between them. CDR3 region: CASSPSTGAGNTIYF. The CDR3 DNA is TGTGCCAGCTCACCAAGTACGGGGGCTGGAAACACCATATATTTT.

V is TRBV19 and J is TRBJ2-5; 7 bases match TRBD2. This CDR3 is 15 amino acids long. Trimming at V came to 3 bases and at J to 1 base, leaving 5 bases not matched to a gene. Germline V lookup: CDR1 LNHDA, CDR2 SQIVND (reference sequence). The CDR3, as DNA: TGTGCCAGTAGTATTCGCGGGGGACTCCAAGAGACCCAGTACTTC. Amino acids: CASSIRGGLQETQYF.

V and J are TRBV6-6 and TRBJ1-3, with D possibly matching TRBD1 (5 bases). This CDR3 is 15 amino acids long. Deletions cut 5 bases from V and 3 bases from J, with 14 bases between. Germline CDR1 and CDR2: MNHNY and SVGAGI (reference sequence). The CDR3 spells CASSDGRGLGNTIYF. CDR3 nucleotides: TGTGCCAGCAGTGACGGAAGGGGCCTTGGAAACACCATATATTTT.

The chain is built from TRBV4-3 and TRBJ2-7, with 9 bases fitting TRBD1. Germline values: CDR1 LGHNA, CDR2 YSLEER. Losses at the gene ends were 0 bases for V and 3 bases for J; bases not matched to a gene: 3. This CDR3 region has 15 residues. In DNA form, the CDR3 reads TGCGCCAGCAGCCAAGACCGGACAGGGGACTACGAGCAGTACTTC. Protein: CASSQDRTGDYEQYF.

The gene calls are TRBV19 and TRBJ2-7; 9 nucleotides match TRBD1. Looked up from germline, CDR1 is LNHDA and CDR2 is SQIVND (reference sequence). V lost 5 bases and J lost 7; bases outside the gene matches: 6. This CDR3 is built from 13 residues. In nucleotides, the CDR3 is TGTGCCAGTAGTCCAGACAGGGGGTTAGAGCAGTACTTC. Amino acid sequence: CASSPDRGLEQYF. Using reference TRBV19 and TRBJ2-7 for the parts outside the CDR3, the full variable domain is DGGITQSPKYLFRKEGQNVTLSCEQNLNHDAMYWYRQDPGQGLRLIYYSQIVNDFQKGDIAEGYSVSREKKESFPLTVTSAQKNPTAFYLCASSPDRGLEQYFGPGTRLTVT.

The genes are TRBV10-3 and TRBJ2-6; D not certain. CDR1 is ENHRY, CDR2 SYGVKD, per germline. This CDR3 region has 18 residues. V was clipped by 4 bases and J by 1 base, with 17 bases between them. The CDR3 region is CAISGASQTNSGANVLTF. CDR3 coding DNA: TGTGCCATCAGTGGGGCCAGCCAAACCAATTCTGGGGCCAACGTCCTGACTTTC.

In the case of this clone: Germline is not matched at one junction end, which may reflect a read error. The chain links TRBV7-7 to TRBJ2-1, with 10 nucleotides matching TRBD2. Germline CDR1 SSHAT, CDR2 FNYEAQ (reference sequence). The CDR3 is 15 residues long. CDR3 in amino acids: CASSSLAGGINEQFF. As DNA, the CDR3 is TGTGCTAGCAGCTCCTTAGCGGGGGGAATCAATGAGCAGTTCTTC.

The chain carries TRBV7-6 and TRBJ1-1; 9 bases are shared with TRBD1. Germline assignment: CDR1 SGHVS and CDR2 FNYEAQ. The CDR3 sequence is 17 residues long. V dropped 3 bases and J dropped 0; count of bases not matched to a gene: 8. The CDR3 is CASSFPDRGGLNTEAFF. CDR3 DNA: TGTGCCAGCAGCTTCCCCGACAGGGGGGGATTGAACACTGAAGCTTTCTTT.